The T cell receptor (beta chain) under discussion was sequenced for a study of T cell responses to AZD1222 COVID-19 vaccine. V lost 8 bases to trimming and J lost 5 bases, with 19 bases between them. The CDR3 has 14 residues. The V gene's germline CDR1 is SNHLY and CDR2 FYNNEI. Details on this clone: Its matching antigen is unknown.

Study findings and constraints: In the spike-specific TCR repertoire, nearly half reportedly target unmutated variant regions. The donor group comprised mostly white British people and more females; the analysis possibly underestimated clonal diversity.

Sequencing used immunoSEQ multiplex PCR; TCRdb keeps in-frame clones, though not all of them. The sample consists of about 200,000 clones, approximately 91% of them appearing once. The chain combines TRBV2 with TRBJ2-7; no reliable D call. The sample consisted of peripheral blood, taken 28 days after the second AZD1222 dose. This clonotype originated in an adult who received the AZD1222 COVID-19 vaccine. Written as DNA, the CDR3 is TGTGCCAGCCCCAAAACGGACGTCTTGGACGAGCAGTACTTC. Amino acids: CASPKTDVLDEQYF.